The 31 T cell receptor beta chains given below trace back to one sample, sequenced in a study of response to subunit inactivated influenza vaccine. TCRdb re-analysed the RT-PCR reads in MiXCR, keeping a single row per CDR3 protein. Found here are 450,000 to 600,000 distinct CDR3 sequences, 7.5% to 8.5% of them singletons; the top ten hold about an eighth. The sequencing used PBMCs from blood, collected about 23 months after vaccination. The receptors derive from a man aged 50 to 69 who received an inactivated influenza vaccine.

This clonotype was detected ten times or more. The chain recombines TRBV7-9 with TRBJ2-3, with 7 bases lining up with TRBD2. The CDR3 has 13 amino acids. CDR1 is SEHNR and CDR2 is FQNEAQ in the germline V gene (reference sequence). The ends lost 5 bases at V and 2 bases at J; junction bases unmatched: 1. DNA of the CDR3: TGTGCCAGCAGCCGGGACTACACAGATACGCAGTATTTT. This translates into CASSRDYTDTQYF.

This clonotype was counted a few times. This chain joins TRBV20-1 and TRBJ2-3, with D maybe TRBD1 (6 bases). Trimming stripped 2 bases from V and 4 bases from J, with 10 bases between. The CDR3 runs 13 residues. Germline CDR1 is DFQATT and CDR2 is SNEGSKA (reference sequence). The CDR3 spells CSARMGQSDTQYF. The CDR3 DNA is TGCAGTGCTAGAATGGGACAATCAGATACGCAGTATTTT.

J is TRBJ1-2 and V is TRBV4-3; D unclear. V was cut by 0 bases and J by 4 bases, with 15 bases left in between. Germline-derived CDR1 and CDR2 are LGHNA and YSLEER. The CDR3 totals 16 residues. This CDR3 reads CASSQDRLRRPYGYTF. DNA of the CDR3: TGCGCCAGCAGCCAAGATCGATTACGGCGTCCCTATGGCTACACCTTC.

This clonotype was detected ten times or more. The chain joins TRBV19 to TRBJ1-5, with D unclear. CDR1 is LNHDA and CDR2 is SQIVND in the germline V gene (reference sequence). The V gene lost 2 bases and the J gene lost 4 bases, with 6 bases spanning the gap. The CDR3 runs 13 residues. The CDR3 bases are TGTGCCAGTAGTATATCGGTAAATCAGCCCCAGCATTTT. Protein sequence: CASSISVNQPQHF.

The sample holds many counts of this clonotype. This chain uses TRBV10-3 with TRBJ2-5; 10 nucleotides agree with TRBD1. The CDR3 covers 13 residues. From germline, CDR1 is ENHRY and CDR2 SYGVKD. With 9 bases clipped from V and 5 bases from J, the junction kept 6 bases outside the gene matches. The CDR3 is CAIRTGGMETQYF. The CDR3 nucleotides are TGTGCCATAAGGACAGGGGGAATGGAGACCCAGTACTTC.

In its sample, this clonotype was seen many times. This chain links TRBV11-2 with TRBJ2-7, with 7 bases lining up with TRBD2. Germline-derived CDR1 and CDR2 are SGHAT and FQNNGV. The CDR3 length is 15 residues. V gave up 5 bases and J gave up 2 bases; unmatched junction bases: 9. The CDR3 reads CASSAVPSGTYEQYF. The CDR3 DNA reads TGTGCCAGCAGCGCAGTCCCTAGCGGTACCTACGAGCAGTACTTC.

As to this clonotype: Just one base apart from a much larger clone, this may be a read error. V is TRBV28 and J is TRBJ1-1, with unresolved D. CDR1 and CDR2 (germline): MDHEN, SYDVKM. This CDR3 comprises 15 residues. The V end lost 8 bases, the J end lost 1 base, and 17 bases lay between the germline ends. The CDR3 nucleotides are TGTGCCAGCTTTCCCGGGGTGAGCGGGAACACTGAAGCTTTCTTT. Encoded protein: CASFPGVSGNTEAFF. Looking up the rest from reference TRBV28 and TRBJ1-1 gives the full variable domain: DVKVTQSSRYLVKRTGEKVFLECVQDMDHENMFWYRQDPGLGLRLIYFSYDVKMKEKGDIPEGYSVSREKKERFSLILESASTNQTSMYLCASFPGVSGNTEAFFGQGTRLTVV.

This clonotype has at least ten counts. This chain links TRBV5-6 with TRBJ2-2; D is perhaps TRBD1 or TRBD2 (5 bases each). This CDR3 has 15 amino acids. Trimming took off 7 bases at V and 4 bases at J, with 17 bases between the two ends. Germline V gene sequence: CDR1 SGHDT, CDR2 YYEEEE. CDR3 bases: TGTGCCAGCCAGAGTGGGACCGTTCTCACCGGGGAGCTGTTTTTT. This encodes CASQSGTVLTGELFF.

This clonotype showed up just a few times. V and J are TRBV20-1 and TRBJ2-2, with a possible D match to TRBD2 (5 bases). This CDR3 is built from 16 residues. The V end lost 2 bases, the J end lost 4 bases, and 17 bases lay between the germline ends. Germline CDR1 DFQATT, CDR2 SNEGSKA (reference sequence). CDR3 protein: CSARTSSSRLTGELFF. The CDR3, as DNA: TGCAGTGCTAGAACCTCCTCTAGCCGCCTCACCGGGGAGCTGTTTTTT.

This clonotype was counted a few times. The chain joins TRBV28 to TRBJ2-3; D gene unclear. The V gene's germline CDR1 is MDHEN and CDR2 SYDVKM. V gave up 8 bases and J gave up 0 bases, with 9 bases separating them. This CDR3 region has 13 residues. CDR3 nucleotides: TGTGCCAGCTCAGAGAGGAGCACAGATACGCAGTATTTT. Its translation: CASSERSTDTQYF.

This clonotype was picked up a small number of times. The genes are TRBV2 and TRBJ1-4; D is unresolved. The CDR3 runs to 14 residues. From germline, CDR1 is SNHLY and CDR2 FYNNEI. The CDR3 bases are TGTACCATACGGGCCCAAGAGCCTAATGAAAAACTGTTTTTT. This gives the protein CTIRAQEPNEKLFF.

This clonotype was recorded many times. The chain carries TRBV10-3 and TRBJ2-7, with 8 positions matching TRBD1. Germline V gene data show CDR1 as ENHRY and CDR2 as SYGVKD. This CDR3 has 14 amino acids. V trimming: 3 bases; J trimming: 2 bases; junction bases outside the gene matches: 3. Written as DNA, the CDR3 is TGTGCCATCAGTGACGGGACAGGAGCCTACGAGCAGTACTTC. This encodes CAISDGTGAYEQYF.

This chain uses TRBV5-1 with TRBJ1-3; tentative D call: TRBD1 (6 bases). The germline V gene has CDR1 SGHRS and CDR2 YFSETQ. V was cut by 4 bases and J by 8 bases, with 19 bases left in between. There are 15 residues in the CDR3. CDR3 DNA: TGCGCCAGCAGCCAAACAGGGTTTACTGAAGACACCATATATTTT. As protein: CASSQTGFTEDTIYF. Together with reference TRBV5-1 and TRBJ1-3, the CDR3 gives the full variable domain: KAGVTQTPRYLIKTRGQQVTLSCSPISGHRSVSWYQQTPGQGLQFLFEYFSETQRNKGNFPGRFSGRQFSNSRSEMNVSTLELGDSALYLCASSQTGFTEDTIYFGEGSWLTVV.

This clonotype appeared many times. For the CDR3, the DNA is TGTGCCAGCTCAGCAGACGGCCTTCCCTTTCTCTCCTACGAGCAGTACTTC. Protein: CASSADGLPFLSYEQYF. The chain has TRBV18 and TRBJ2-7; no clear D gene. Germline CDR1 is KGHSH and CDR2 is LQKENI. The germline V and J ends were trimmed by 5 bases and 0 bases, with 20 bases remaining between them. The CDR3 contains 17 residues.

This clonotype was picked up a small number of times. This sequence joins TRBV11-2 and TRBJ2-3; 8 bases line up with TRBD1. Germline V lookup: CDR1 SGHAT, CDR2 FQNNGV. The CDR3 covers 15 residues. V trimming: 6 bases; J trimming: 3 bases; junction bases outside the gene matches: 8. CDR3 DNA: TGTGCCAGCAGAAAAACAGGGGGTGGGACAGATACGCAGTATTTT. Its translation is CASRKTGGGTDTQYF.

This clonotype was found a few times. This rearrangement joins TRBV5-1 to TRBJ2-1, with TRBD2 matching 13 bases. The length of the CDR3 is 19 residues. The trim removed 3 bases at V and 0 bases at J, leaving 9 bases unmatched. CDR1 is SGHRS, CDR2 YFSETQ, per germline. CDR3 nucleotide sequence: TGCGCCAGCAGCTCCCTGACTAGCGGGGGGCCTACCTCCTACAATGAGCAGTTCTTC. Translating it yields CASSSLTSGGPTSYNEQFF.

At least ten counts were recorded for this clonotype. The chain has TRBV20-1 and TRBJ2-1; 9 nucleotides match TRBD2. V was clipped by 2 bases and J by 5 bases; unmatched bases: 1. Germline CDR1 is DFQATT and CDR2 is SNEGSKA (reference sequence). This CDR3 comprises 13 residues. Here the CDR3 DNA reads TGCAGTGCTAGACTAGCGGGGAACAATGAGCAGTTCTTC. Translating gives CSARLAGNNEQFF.

This clonotype came up many times. The genes are TRBV10-3 and TRBJ2-5; 8 positions agree with TRBD2. The CDR3 totals 16 residues. The J segment lost 5 bases and the V segment lost 0 bases, leaving 8 bases of the junction unmatched. The germline V gene encodes CDR1 ENHRY and CDR2 SYGVKD. CDR3 nucleotide sequence: TGTGCCATCAGTGAGTCACCGGGAGGGGTCCTCGAGACCCAGTACTTC. Protein product: CAISESPGGVLETQYF.

This clonotype was recorded many times. The chain recombines TRBV7-2 with TRBJ1-4; D perhaps matches TRBD1 (5 bases). The CDR3 covers 17 residues. With 1 base removed from V and 4 bases from J, the gap between germline ends came to 16 bases. CDR1 is SGHTA, CDR2 FQGNSA, per germline. The chain's CDR3 is CASSLVGRAILNEKLFF. The CDR3 region has the DNA TGTGCCAGCAGCTTAGTTGGCAGGGCGATTCTTAATGAAAAACTGTTTTTT.

J is TRBJ2-2 and V is TRBV3-1; no clear D. Germline V gene sequence: CDR1 LGHDT, CDR2 YNNKEL (reference sequence). The CDR3 contains 14 residues. V was pared by 1 base and J by 4 bases, with 7 bases between. This chain's CDR3 is CASSQVSATGELFF. In DNA form, the CDR3 reads TGTGCCAGCAGCCAAGTGTCCGCCACCGGGGAGCTGTTTTTT.

In this sample, this clonotype turned up a few times. This chain joins TRBV20-1 and TRBJ2-3; TRBD2 agrees at 10 bases. The CDR3 has 14 amino acids. CDR1 is DFQATT and CDR2 is SNEGSKA in the germline V gene (reference sequence). Trimming cost V 6 bases and J 3 bases; bases outside gene matches: 6. The CDR3 DNA follows: TGCAGTGCGACCGGGACTAGCGCTACAGATACGCAGTATTTT. Protein: CSATGTSATDTQYF.

This clonotype was observed a handful of times. This chain joins TRBV7-9 and TRBJ2-2, with D perhaps being TRBD1 or TRBD2 (5 bases each). The V gene's germline CDR1 is SEHNR and CDR2 FQNEAQ (reference sequence). This CDR3 has 15 residues. V lost 6 bases, J lost 2 bases, and 13 bases lay in between. DNA of the CDR3: TGTGCCAGCAGATCCCGGGACCTTAACACCGGGGAGCTGTTTTTT. Translation gives CASRSRDLNTGELFF.

The sample holds a few counts of this clonotype. The chain recombines TRBV6-1 with TRBJ2-6; D remains ambiguous. Between the trimmed V and J ends, which lost 6 bases and 0 bases, there was a span of 15 bases. Germline V lookup: CDR1 MNHNS, CDR2 SASEGT. This CDR3 contains 17 residues. CDR3 sequence (DNA): TGTGCCAGCAGCTCCTTCGCCCAACCCTCTGGGGCCAACGTCCTGACTTTC. Its protein product is CASSSFAQPSGANVLTF.

In its sample, this clonotype was seen many times. The chain has TRBV10-2 and TRBJ2-7; possibly TRBD2 for D (6 bases). CDR3 length: 13 residues. In germline, CDR1 is WSHSY, CDR2 SAAADI. Trimming removed 8 bases at V and 2 bases at J, with 13 bases between. In nucleotides, the CDR3 is TGCGCCAGCGCGCGGGGTCCGACCTACGAGCAGTACTTC. This gives the protein CASARGPTYEQYF.

This clonotype has more than one count but fewer than ten. This chain uses TRBV10-3 with TRBJ1-5, with no clear D. The CDR3 length is 12 residues. Germline V gene lookup returns CDR1 ENHRY and CDR2 SYGVKD. Trimming left V 8 bases short and J 3 bases short, with 8 bases between. CDR3 sequence: CAIGPINQPQHF. The CDR3 coding sequence is TGTGCCATCGGGCCGATCAATCAGCCCCAGCATTTT.

This clonotype occurred many times. This chain joins TRBV18 and TRBJ2-5; a weak D match, TRBD2 (6 bases). V lost 3 bases to trimming and J lost 5 bases, with 13 bases between them. The CDR3 extends over 14 amino acids. Germline values: CDR1 KGHSH, CDR2 LQKENI. The CDR3 DNA reads TGTGCCAGCTCACCTCGGGGGATGAGGGAGACCCAGTACTTC. Its translation is CASSPRGMRETQYF.

The chain combines TRBV5-1 with TRBJ2-7; D possibly matches TRBD1 or TRBD2 (5 bases each). V was trimmed by 2 bases and J by 2 bases, leaving 23 bases between them. The CDR3 is 18 amino acids. Germline values: CDR1 SGHRS, CDR2 YFSETQ. The CDR3 is CASSFGLGRTVGTYEQYF. The CDR3 DNA sequence: TGCGCCAGCAGCTTTGGCCTGGGACGGACGGTTGGAACCTACGAGCAGTACTTC. The complete variable domain, with remaining parts taken from reference TRBV5-1 and TRBJ2-7, reads KAGVTQTPRYLIKTRGQQVTLSCSPISGHRSVSWYQQTPGQGLQFLFEYFSETQRNKGNFPGRFSGRQFSNSRSEMNVSTLELGDSALYLCASSFGLGRTVGTYEQYFGPGTRLTVT.

There are a few counts of this clonotype. This chain joins TRBV5-4 and TRBJ2-2; 9 bases are a match to TRBD2. Trimming cost V 4 bases and J 6 bases; bases outside gene matches: 7. CDR1 and CDR2 from the germline V gene are SGHNT and YYREEE (reference sequence). This CDR3 has 15 amino acids. The CDR3 reads CASSPSSGSAGELFF. CDR3 in DNA: TGTGCCAGCAGCCCCAGTAGCGGGAGCGCCGGGGAGCTGTTTTTT.

This clonotype has just a few counts. This CDR3 reads CASSDRGATEAFF. For the CDR3, the DNA is TGTGCCAGCAGTGACAGGGGAGCGACTGAAGCTTTCTTT. V and J are TRBV6-2 or TRBV6-3 and TRBJ1-1, with 8 bases aligning to TRBD1. V was clipped by 5 bases and J by 5 bases; unmatched bases: 4. CDR1 and CDR2 (germline): MNHEY, SVGEGT. CDR3 size: 13 residues.

This clonotype occurred many times. The junction departs from the called germline gene at one end, perhaps through a read error. This chain connects TRBV4-2 to TRBJ2-3; tentatively, D is TRBD2 (5 bases). CDR3 length equals 14 residues. Germline values: CDR1 LGHNA, CDR2 YNFKEQ. CDR3 amino acids: CASSQAIRGDTQYF. The DNA for the CDR3 is TGTGCCAGCAGTCAAGCCATACGCGGGGATACGCAGTATTTT.

The chain has TRBV6-1 and TRBJ2-7; unclear D gene. Trimming removed 1 base from V and 2 bases from J, with 12 bases in between. This CDR3 is built from 15 residues. Germline CDR1 is MNHNS and CDR2 is SASEGT. The DNA for the CDR3 is TGTGCCAGCAGTGAAGATGTCCTATCCGCCTACGAGCAGTACTTC. As protein: CASSEDVLSAYEQYF.